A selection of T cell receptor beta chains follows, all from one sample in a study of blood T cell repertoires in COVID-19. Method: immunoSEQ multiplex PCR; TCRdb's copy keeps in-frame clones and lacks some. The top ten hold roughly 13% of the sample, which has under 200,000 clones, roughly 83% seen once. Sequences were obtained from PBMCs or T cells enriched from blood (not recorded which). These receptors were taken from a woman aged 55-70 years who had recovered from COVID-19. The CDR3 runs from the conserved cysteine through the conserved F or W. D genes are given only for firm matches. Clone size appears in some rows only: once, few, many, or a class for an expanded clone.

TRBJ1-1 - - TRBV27 TGTGCCAGCAGTTTGGGGCGGCTGAACACTGAAGCTTTCTTT CASSLGRLNTEAFF
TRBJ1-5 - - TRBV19 TGTGCCAGTAGTATTTCCGGGGTGAGCAATCAGCCCCAGCATTTT CASSISGVSNQPQHF
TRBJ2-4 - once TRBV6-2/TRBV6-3 TGTGCCAGCAGTTACAGTTGGGGCTCAGAAAACATTCAGTACTTC CASSYSWGSENIQYF
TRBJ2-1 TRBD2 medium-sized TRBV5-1 TGCGCCAGCAGCTTGTTTCCATGGCGCGGGAGGGCCAGGTACAATGAGCAGTTCTTC CASSLFPWRGRARYNEQFF
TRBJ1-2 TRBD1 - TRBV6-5 TGTGCCAGCAGGACGGACAGGGCGATCTTCTATGGCTACACCTTC CASRTDRAIFYGYTF
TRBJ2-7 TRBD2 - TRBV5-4 TGTGCCAGCAGCTCCCGCACTAGCGGGCCGGGCTACGAGCAGTACTTC CASSSRTSGPGYEQYF
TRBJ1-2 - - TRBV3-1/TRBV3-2 TGTGCCAGCAGCCTACAGGGCGCTCGTGGCTACACCTTC CASSLQGARGYTF
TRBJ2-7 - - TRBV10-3 TGTGCCATCAGTGAGTCGACAGGCCCCTACGAGCAGTACTTC CAISESTGPYEQYF
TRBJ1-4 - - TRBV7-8 TGTGCCAGCAGCTTAGCTCTAACCGCAACTAATGAAAAACTGTTTTTT CASSLALTATNEKLFF
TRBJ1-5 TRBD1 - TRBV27 TGTGCCAGCAGTCCACAGGGACAGGTCCGTGGGCCCCAGCATTTT CASSPQGQVRGPQHF